A selection of T cell receptor beta chains follows, all from one sample in a study of T cell clones after liver transplantation. Libraries were prepared by immunoSEQ multiplex PCR; TCRdb keeps only in-frame clonotypes and omits some of them. This sample carries under 130,000 clones, around 84% of them seen once, and the ten largest clones take approximately 2.9%. Specimen: CD4+ T cells from blood, collected approximately 50 months after liver transplant. The source of these receptors is a human patient who received a liver transplant. Some T cells may be transferred from the graft donor. CDR3s include the opening cysteine and the closing phenylalanine or tryptophan. A D gene is named only where the DNA matches it firmly. The listing skips clone size in some rows; elsewhere it reads once, few, many or a size class.

- - TRBJ1-1 TRBV5-1 CASSLGLRTEAFF TGCGCCAGCAGCTTGGGATTAAGAACTGAAGCTTTCTTT
TRBD1 - TRBJ2-7 TRBV23-1 CASIRTGENEQYF TGCGCCAGCATAAGGACAGGGGAGAACGAGCAGTACTTC
- - TRBJ1-1 TRBV19 CASSIQPGVGTEAFF TGTGCCAGTAGTATACAACCAGGGGTAGGTACTGAAGCTTTCTTT
- - TRBJ2-3 TRBV2 CASRGPATDTQYF TGTGCCAGCAGGGGTCCAGCTACAGATACGCAGTATTTT
- once TRBJ1-5 TRBV10-3 CAISESGQPQPQHF TGTGCCATCAGTGAGTCCGGACAGCCTCAGCCCCAGCATTTT
TRBD1 once TRBJ1-2 TRBV29-1 CSVSGDSGYTF TGCAGCGTCTCTGGGGACAGCGGCTACACCTTC
TRBD1 - TRBJ1-2 TRBV7-8 CASSPRTGLYPSYGYTF TGTGCCAGCAGCCCGAGGACAGGTCTCTACCCCTCCTATGGCTACACCTTC
- - TRBJ2-6 TRBV7-3 CASSSGLSSGANVLTF TGTGCCAGCAGCTCGGGTCTAAGCTCTGGGGCCAACGTCCTGACTTTC
TRBD2 - TRBJ2-6 TRBV4-2 CASSLQRGSSGANVLTF TGTGCCAGCAGCCTCCAGCGGGGGAGCTCCGGGGCCAACGTCCTGACTTTC
TRBD2 - TRBJ2-1 TRBV19 CASSVVREGLAGNEQFF TGTGCCAGTAGTGTGGTCCGGGAGGGACTAGCGGGAAATGAGCAGTTCTTC
- - TRBJ2-1 TRBV1 CTSSLTPRGRRKSEQFF TGCACCAGCAGCTTGACTCCGAGGGGGCGCAGGAAGAGTGAGCAGTTCTTC
TRBD2 - TRBJ2-4 TRBV5-1 CASSSTSGMFKNIQYF TGCGCCAGCAGCAGTACTAGCGGGATGTTCAAAAACATTCAGTACTTC
- - TRBJ1-1 TRBV4-3 CASSQDRSGFHTEAFF TGCGCCAGCAGCCAAGATCGGTCCGGTTTTCACACTGAAGCTTTCTTT
- - TRBJ1-4 TRBV11-2 CASSFAGNEKLFF TGTGCCAGCAGCTTTGCGGGTAATGAAAAACTGTTTTTT